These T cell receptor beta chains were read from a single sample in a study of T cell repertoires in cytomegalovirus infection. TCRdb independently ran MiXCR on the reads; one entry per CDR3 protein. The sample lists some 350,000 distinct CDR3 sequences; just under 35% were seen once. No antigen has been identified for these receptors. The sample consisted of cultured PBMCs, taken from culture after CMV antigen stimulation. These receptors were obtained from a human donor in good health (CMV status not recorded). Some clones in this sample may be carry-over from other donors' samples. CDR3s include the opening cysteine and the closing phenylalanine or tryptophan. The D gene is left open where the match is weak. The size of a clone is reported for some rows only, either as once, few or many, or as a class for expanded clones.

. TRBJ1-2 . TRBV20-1 TGCAGTGCTTCGACAGATAACTATGGCTACACCTTC CSASTDNYGYTF
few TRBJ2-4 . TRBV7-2 TGTGCCAGCAGCTTAGCGCTGGGGGCGGGAAACATTCAGTACTTC CASSLALGAGNIQYF
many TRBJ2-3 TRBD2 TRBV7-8 TGTGCCAGCAGTCTTAGCGGGCTTTGGGGGTCGACAGATACGCAGTATTTT CASSLSGLWGSTDTQYF
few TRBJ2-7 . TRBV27 TGTGCCAGCAGTCTCGGACCAACCGTCCCCTACGAGCAGTACTTC CASSLGPTVPYEQYF
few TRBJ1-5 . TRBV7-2 TGTGCCAGCAGGGACGACAGAGGAAATCAGCCCCAGCATTTT CASRDDRGNQPQHF
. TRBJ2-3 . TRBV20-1 TGCAGTGTTACGGACGAGTATCCAGATACGCAGTATTTT CSVTDEYPDTQYF
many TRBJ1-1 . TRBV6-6 TGTGCCAGCAGCTATGGGGGGAACACTGAAGCTTTCTTT CASSYGGNTEAFF
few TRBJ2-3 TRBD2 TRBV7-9 TGTGCCAGCAGCCGGAGGACTAGCGCAGATACGCAGTATTTT CASSRRTSADTQYF
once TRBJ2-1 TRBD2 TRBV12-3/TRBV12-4 TGTGCCAGCAGCCCCACGGGACTAGCGGGAACTGAGCAGTTCTTC CASSPTGLAGTEQFF
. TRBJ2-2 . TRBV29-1 TGCAGCGTTGATTCTCTAGGGACCGGGGAGCTGTTTTTT CSVDSLGTGELFF
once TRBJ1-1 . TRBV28 TGTGCCAGCAGTACGCGCGGGGCGGCCACTGAAGCTTTCTTT CASSTRGAATEAFF
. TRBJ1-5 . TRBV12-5 TGTGCTAGTGGTTTGGTACTCGGGGGAAGGGGACAGCCCCAGCATTTT CASGLVLGGRGQPQHF
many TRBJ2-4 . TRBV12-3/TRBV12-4 TGTGCCAGCAGTTTAGCGATAGGGAACGCCAAAAACATTCAGTACTTC CASSLAIGNAKNIQYF
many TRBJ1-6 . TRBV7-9 TGTGCCAGCAGCGATCGTCTTAATTCACCCCTCCACTTT CASSDRLNSPLHF
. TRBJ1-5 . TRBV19 TGTGCCAGTAGTAAGAGATTTGATCAGCCCCAGCATTTT CASSKRFDQPQHF
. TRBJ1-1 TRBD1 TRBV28 TGTGCCAGCAGTTCTCAGACAGGGCGGGGTGGAAGCACTGAAGCTTTCTTT CASSSQTGRGGSTEAFF
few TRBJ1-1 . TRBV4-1 TGCGCCAGCAGCCAAGAGGGGGTATTGAACACTGAAGCTTTCTTT CASSQEGVLNTEAFF
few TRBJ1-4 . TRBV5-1 TGCGCCAGCAGCTTGCAGGGTCGGGATGAAAAACTGTTTTTT CASSLQGRDEKLFF
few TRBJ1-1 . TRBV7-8 TGTGCCAGCAGCTTAATCCTCGACAGGTTGAACACTGAAGCTTTCTTT CASSLILDRLNTEAFF
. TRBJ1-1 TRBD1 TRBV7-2 TGTGCCACCCAGCTACAAACAGGGGGCTTTAACGAAGCTTTCTTT CATQLQTGGFNEAFF
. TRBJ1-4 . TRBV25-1 TGTGCCAGCAGTGAATACGAAGGGGCGACTAATGAAAAACTGTTTTTT CASSEYEGATNEKLFF
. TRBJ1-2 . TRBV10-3 TGTGCCATCAGTGATCTACCGACAGGCCTAAACTATGGCTACACCTTC CAISDLPTGLNYGYTF